This T cell receptor (beta chain) derives from a study of blood T cell repertoires in COVID-19. Overall study context: The origin of the acute and convalescent COVID-19 samples was the United States, Italy and Spain. Sources were T cells, B-cell-depleted T cells, or PBMCs; the material itself was cDNA or gDNA.

In the authors' workflow: Estimation of nucleated cell counts relied on the amplification of reference gene primers. The protocol was immunoSEQ multiplex PCR, while the TCRdb copy is restricted to in-frame clones and leaves out a portion. V and J calls and clone size are as listed in that table; D and trimming were resolved from the DNA. The sample has about 100,000 clones, about 85% seen once. Trimming removed 10 bases at V and 8 bases at J, with 15 bases between. Per germline, CDR1 SGHAT and CDR2 FQNNGV. The CDR3 covers 13 residues. The V gene is TRBV11-2, the J gene TRBJ1-6; no clear D. The clonotype was recovered from a human donor in a cohort sampled during active COVID-19. Specimen: peripheral blood. The CDR3 region has the DNA TGTGCCACCACGTGGAGCGGTGATTCACCCCTCCACTTT. Residues: CATTWSGDSPLHF. The whole variable domain, remainder taken from reference TRBV11-2 and TRBJ1-6, is EAGVAQSPRYKIIEKRQSVAFWCNPISGHATLYWYQQILGQGPKLLIQFQNNGVVDDSQLPKDRFSAERLKGVDSTLKIQPAKLEDSAVYLCATTWSGDSPLHFGNGTRLTVT.